These 12 T cell receptor beta chains share one sample of origin, sequenced in a study of T cells in Graves' hyperthyroidism and ophthalmopathy. Researchers amplified the TCR beta CDR3 regions from RNA transcripts. First-round RT-PCR targeting the TCR CDR3 was performed with the HTBI primer set. TCRdb independently ran MiXCR on the multiplex PCR reads; one entry per CDR3 protein. The sample has some 250,000 distinct CDR3 sequences; 13% to 15% are singletons. What was sequenced was blood. These receptors originate from a woman in her 40s with Graves' hyperthyroidism that later progressed to Graves' ophthalmopathy.

This clonotype was seen more than once but under ten times. CDR3 DNA sequence: TGTGCCAGCAGCCCAACCTTGGACAGGAACACTGAAGCTTTCTTT. Residues: CASSPTLDRNTEAFF. The chain links TRBV7-8 to TRBJ1-1; weak D call: TRBD1 (6 bases). This CDR3 region has 15 residues. Trimming pared 5 bases from V and 1 base from J, leaving 14 bases between. Germline CDR1 SGHVS, CDR2 FQNEAQ.

This clonotype appeared a few times. V gene TRBV5-5 combines with J gene TRBJ1-1; no clear D. The CDR3 loop spans 15 amino acids. Deletions cut 2 bases from V and 0 bases from J, with 11 bases between. From germline, CDR1 is SGHKS and CDR2 YYEKEE (reference sequence). The CDR3 protein is CASSLMSHMNTEAFF. The CDR3 nucleotides are TGTGCCAGCAGCTTAATGTCCCATATGAACACTGAAGCTTTCTTT. Complete variable domain (other parts from reference TRBV5-5 and TRBJ1-1): DAGVTQSPTHLIKTRGQQVTLRCSPISGHKSVSWYQQVLGQGPQFIFQYYEKEERGRGNFPDRFSARQFPNYSSELNVNALLLGDSALYLCASSLMSHMNTEAFFGQGTRLTVV.

The rearrangement uses TRBV4-1 and TRBJ2-1; no clear D gene. This CDR3 comprises 16 residues. V was shortened by 3 bases and J by 5 bases, with 17 bases between the two germline ends. Germline CDR1 and CDR2: MGHRA and YSYEKL. The CDR3 sequence: CASSHLPVAVNNEQFF. DNA of the CDR3: TGCGCCAGCAGCCATCTTCCTGTGGCGGTGAACAATGAGCAGTTCTTC.

This clonotype occurred many times. V is TRBV30 and J is TRBJ2-3; weak D call: TRBD2 (6 bases). Between the trimmed V and J ends, which lost 4 bases and 10 bases, there was a span of 15 bases. The CDR3 covers 12 residues. Germline V gene data show CDR1 as GTSNPN and CDR2 as SVGIG (reference sequence). CDR3 in DNA: TGTGCCTGGAAGGTTAGCGGCGGGGCGCAGTATTTT. Protein sequence: CAWKVSGGAQYF. Using reference TRBV30 and TRBJ2-3 for the parts outside the CDR3, the full variable domain is SQTIHQWPATLVQPVGSPLSLECTVEGTSNPNLYWYRQAAGRGLQLLFYSVGIGQISSEVPQNLSASRPQDRQFILSSKKLLLSDSGFYLCAWKVSGGAQYFGPGTRLTVL.

This clonotype was counted at least ten times. The chain is built from TRBV28 and TRBJ2-1, with D maybe TRBD2 (7 bases). Germline CDR1 and CDR2: MDHEN and SYDVKM. The V and J ends lost 6 bases and 4 bases respectively, with 16 bases between them. The CDR3 has 15 residues. CDR3 sequence reads: CASSLQGGEYNEQFF. The CDR3, as DNA: TGTGCCAGCAGCCTACAGGGAGGGGAGTACAATGAGCAGTTCTTC.

This clonotype was seen many times. The chain links TRBV6-1 to TRBJ1-6, with a tentative D call TRBD1 (5 bases). Germline V gene data show CDR1 as MNHNS and CDR2 as SASEGT. This CDR3 comprises 15 residues. V was clipped by 5 bases and J by 14 bases, with 22 bases between them. The CDR3 loop reads CASSYEGLLFWTLHF. CDR3 in DNA: TGTGCCAGCAGTTATGAGGGACTCCTTTTTTGGACCCTCCACTTT.

The chain carries TRBV30 and TRBJ2-4; D ambiguous. V lost 2 bases to trimming and J lost 9 bases, with 11 bases between them. The CDR3 sequence is 12 residues long. Germline lookup yields CDR1 GTSNPN and CDR2 SVGIG (reference sequence). The CDR3 nucleotides read TGTGCCTGGAGTCGTCCATCGGGCATTCAGTACTTC. The encoded protein is CAWSRPSGIQYF.

This clonotype showed up many times. This chain joins TRBV7-6 and TRBJ1-1; D uncertain. The germline CDR1 and CDR2 sequences are SGHVS and FNYEAQ. Between the trimmed V and J ends, which lost 5 bases and 5 bases, there was a span of 21 bases. CDR3 length: 16 amino acids. Here the CDR3 DNA reads TGTGCCAGCAGCCCAGCTGGCCTCGCCAGGCATACTGAAGCTTTCTTT. Translation gives CASSPAGLARHTEAFF.

This clonotype appeared many times. The chain carries TRBV27 and TRBJ2-1, with D possibly being TRBD1 (5 bases). The CDR3 is 16 amino acids. V was pared by 5 bases and J by 2 bases, with 16 bases between. In germline, CDR1 is MNHEY, CDR2 SMNVEV (reference sequence). The CDR3 nucleotides read TGTGCCAGCAGTGACACCGACAGTTCTCCCTACAATGAGCAGTTCTTC. It specifies CASSDTDSSPYNEQFF.

This clonotype appeared many times. The V gene is TRBV29-1, the J gene TRBJ1-4; D call uncertain. CDR3 size: 11 residues. V lost 2 bases, J lost 7 bases, and 5 bases lay in between. Germline V gene lookup returns CDR1 SQVTM and CDR2 ANQGSEA. The CDR3 sequence is CSVEFSEKLFF. CDR3 sequence (DNA): TGCAGCGTTGAATTCAGTGAAAAACTGTTTTTT.

This clonotype was seen ten or more times. The genes are TRBV25-1 and TRBJ2-1; 11 positions match TRBD2. This CDR3 is built from 24 residues. Germline lookup yields CDR1 MGHDK and CDR2 SYGVNS. V dropped 3 bases and J dropped 0; count of bases not matched to a gene: 25. The CDR3: CASSERLGLVSGLAGGSSYNEQFF. The CDR3 coding sequence is TGTGCCAGCAGTGAGAGACTGGGACTAGTTTCGGGGCTAGCGGGAGGCAGCTCCTACAATGAGCAGTTCTTC.

At least ten counts were recorded for this clonotype. V is TRBV7-9 and J is TRBJ2-5; 9 nucleotides align to TRBD1. This CDR3 is built from 15 residues. Germline V lookup: CDR1 SEHNR, CDR2 FQNEAQ (reference sequence). V dropped 5 bases and J dropped 2; count of bases not matched to a gene: 6. This CDR3 is CASSRRQGGQETQYF. For the CDR3, the DNA is TGTGCCAGCAGCCGAAGACAGGGGGGTCAAGAGACCCAGTACTTC.